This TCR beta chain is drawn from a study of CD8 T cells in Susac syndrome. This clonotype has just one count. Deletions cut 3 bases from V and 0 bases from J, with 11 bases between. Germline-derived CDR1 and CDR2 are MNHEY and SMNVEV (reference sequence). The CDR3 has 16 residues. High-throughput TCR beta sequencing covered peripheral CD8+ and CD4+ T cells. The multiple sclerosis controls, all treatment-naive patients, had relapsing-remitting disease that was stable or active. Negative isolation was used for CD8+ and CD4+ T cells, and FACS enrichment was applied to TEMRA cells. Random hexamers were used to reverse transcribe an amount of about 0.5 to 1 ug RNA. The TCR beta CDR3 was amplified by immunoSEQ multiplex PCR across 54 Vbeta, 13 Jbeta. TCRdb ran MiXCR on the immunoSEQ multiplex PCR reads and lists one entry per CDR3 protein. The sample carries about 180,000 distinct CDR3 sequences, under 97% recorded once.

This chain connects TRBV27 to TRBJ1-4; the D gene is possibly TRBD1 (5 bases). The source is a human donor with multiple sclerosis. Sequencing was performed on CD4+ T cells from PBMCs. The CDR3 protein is CASSLSPGPTNEKLFF. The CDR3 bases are TGTGCCAGCAGTTTGTCCCCGGGACCAACTAATGAAAAACTGTTTTTT. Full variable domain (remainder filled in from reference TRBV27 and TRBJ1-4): EAQVTQNPRYLITVTGKKLTVTCSQNMNHEYMSWYRQDPGLGLRQIYYSMNVEVTDKGDVPEGYKVSRKEKRNFPLILESPSPNQTSLYFCASSLSPGPTNEKLFFGSGTQLSVL.